The 23 T cell receptor beta chains in this list originate from one sample, sequenced in a study of T-cell reconstitution after alpha-beta-depleted transplantation in children. Unique molecular identifiers featured in how the TCRbeta library was prepared. TCRdb used MiXCR to reprocess the PCR reads, holding one entry per CDR3 protein. This sample has 500,000 or so distinct CDR3 sequences, with approximately 32% found just once. The specimen was PBMCs from the stem cell graft donor, collected from the stem cell graft. These receptors came from a human donor who donated a stem cell graft to a child with aplastic anemia.

This sequence joins TRBV20-1 and TRBJ1-5; TRBD1 is a possible D gene (6 bases). CDR3 length: 15 residues. V was pared by 3 bases and J by 0 bases, with 12 bases between. The germline gives CDR1 DFQATT, CDR2 SNEGSKA (reference sequence). The CDR3 DNA reads TGCAGTGCTAGGGAAGGACAGTTTAGCAATCAGCCCCAGCATTTT. It specifies CSAREGQFSNQPQHF.

CDR3 region: CASSANPYSGANVLTF. The CDR3 DNA reads as TGCGCCAGCAGCGCAAACCCATACTCAGGGGCCAACGTCCTGACTTTC. The chain carries TRBV5-1 and TRBJ2-6; D remains unclear. This CDR3 is 16 amino acids long. Trimming took 4 bases from V and 4 from J, leaving 15 bases between them. Germline loops: CDR1 SGHRS, CDR2 YFSETQ.

The genes are TRBV10-3 and TRBJ2-5; 7 positions agree with TRBD1. The V gene end was trimmed by 10 bases and the J gene end by 5 bases; junction bases not matched to a gene: 7. The CDR3 runs 12 residues. Germline-derived CDR1 and CDR2 are ENHRY and SYGVKD. The CDR3 protein is CATGTVTETQYF. The CDR3 DNA sequence: TGTGCCACCGGGACAGTTACTGAGACCCAGTACTTC.

This clonotype has a handful of counts. This chain uses TRBV2 with TRBJ1-1; D is possibly TRBD1 (6 bases). CDR3 size: 12 residues. In germline, CDR1 is SNHLY, CDR2 FYNNEI. V lost 6 bases and J lost 6, with 11 bases in between. CDR3 DNA: TGTGCCAGCAGCGGGACACTGGCTGAAGCTTTCTTT. The encoded protein is CASSGTLAEAFF.

This clonotype was picked up a small number of times. The gene calls are TRBV20-1 and TRBJ1-5; no clear D gene. There are 12 residues in the CDR3. In germline, CDR1 is DFQATT, CDR2 SNEGSKA (reference sequence). CDR3 coding DNA: TGCAGCGCCAGTAATAGCAATCAGCCCCAGCATTTT. Translated: CSASNSNQPQHF.

This clonotype has only a few counts. CDR3 region: CASRGGSNSNQPQHF. In DNA, the CDR3 is TGTGCCAGCAGGGGCGGGTCAAATAGCAATCAGCCCCAGCATTTT. The chain uses TRBV27 and TRBJ1-5; D not certain. V shed 6 bases and J shed 0 bases, with 12 bases lying between them. Germline CDR1 MNHEY, CDR2 SMNVEV (reference sequence). This CDR3 contains 15 residues.

The CDR3 is CASSPGTSGSAETQYF. The CDR3 DNA follows: TGTGCCAGCAGCCCTGGGACTAGCGGGAGTGCAGAGACCCAGTACTTC. V and J are TRBV7-2 and TRBJ2-5, with 14 positions matching TRBD2. The V and J ends lost 5 bases and 4 bases, in that order; junction bases with no gene match: 6. The CDR3 loop spans 16 amino acids. Germline CDR1 is SGHTA and CDR2 is FQGNSA.

This clonotype was detected only a few times. The chain uses TRBV19 and TRBJ1-4; 9 bases match TRBD1. The CDR3 length is 14 residues. V shed 9 bases, J shed 4 bases, and the junction held 6 bases outside the gene matches. The germline gives CDR1 LNHDA, CDR2 SQIVND (reference sequence). CDR3 in DNA: TGTGCCAGCAAGCGGACAGGGGTTAATGAAAAACTGTTTTTT. Encoded protein: CASKRTGVNEKLFF.

This clonotype was detected only a few times. CDR3: CASSRPRVGGELFF. CDR3 bases: TGTGCCAGCAGCCGCCCCCGGGTGGGGGGGGAGCTGTTTTTT. This sequence joins TRBV7-8 and TRBJ2-2; D call uncertain. The CDR3 is 14 residues long. Trimming took 5 bases from V and 8 from J, leaving 15 bases between them. Germline V gene lookup returns CDR1 SGHVS and CDR2 FQNEAQ.

This clonotype was found a few times. The chain is built from TRBV20-1 and TRBJ2-1, with 7 bases lining up with TRBD2. V gave up 1 base and J gave up 0 bases; unmatched junction bases: 12. The CDR3 spans 18 residues. Per germline, CDR1 DFQATT and CDR2 SNEGSKA (reference sequence). CDR3 bases: TGCAGTGCTAGAGGAGCGGGTCGGGGGGAGAGCTCCTACAATGAGCAGTTCTTC. Translated, it gives CSARGAGRGESSYNEQFF.

CDR3 loop: CASSLREDEQFF. The CDR3, as DNA: TGTGCCAGCAGCCTGCGGGAGGATGAGCAGTTCTTC. This chain uses TRBV5-6 with TRBJ2-1; 8 bases are shared with TRBD2. The length of the CDR3 is 12 residues. The V gene end was trimmed by 4 bases and the J gene end by 8 bases; junction bases not matched to a gene: 2. The germline V gene encodes CDR1 SGHDT and CDR2 YYEEEE.

The genes are TRBV7-9 and TRBJ2-3, with 8 bases fitting TRBD2. V trimming: 3 bases; J trimming: 3 bases; junction bases outside the gene matches: 5. This CDR3 has 15 residues. Germline assignment: CDR1 SEHNR and CDR2 FQNEAQ (reference sequence). In nucleotides, the CDR3 is TGTGCCAGCAGCTTCCTAACGGGAGGGACAGATACGCAGTATTTT. As protein: CASSFLTGGTDTQYF.

This clonotype was detected only a few times. The chain links TRBV27 to TRBJ2-5, with 8 bases that match TRBD2. With V trimmed by 5 bases and J by 5 bases, 10 bases remained unmatched. Germline V gene sequence: CDR1 MNHEY, CDR2 SMNVEV (reference sequence). The CDR3 spans 15 residues. CDR3 region: CASSPGGRFGETQYF. DNA of the CDR3: TGTGCCAGCAGTCCGGGCGGGAGGTTCGGGGAGACCCAGTACTTC.

This clonotype occurred a few times. The chain combines TRBV4-1 with TRBJ1-2; D gene ambiguous. The V end was cut by 1 base, the J end by 6 bases, with 15 bases between. The CDR3 has 15 residues. Germline values: CDR1 MGHRA, CDR2 YSYEKL. The CDR3 spells CASSQVERDYHGYTF. The CDR3, as DNA: TGCGCCAGCAGCCAAGTGGAACGGGATTACCATGGCTACACCTTC.

The chain links TRBV6-1 to TRBJ2-1, with D perhaps given as TRBD1 or TRBD2 (5 bases each). The CDR3 is 15 residues long. Germline values: CDR1 MNHNS, CDR2 SASEGT. Between the trimmed V and J ends, which lost 7 bases and 7 bases, there was a span of 20 bases. The CDR3 DNA reads as TGTGCCAGCATAGATACGACGGGACGCGGAAATGAGCAGTTCTTC. Amino acids: CASIDTTGRGNEQFF.

The V gene is TRBV14, the J gene TRBJ2-1, with TRBD2 matching 13 bases. CDR3 length equals 19 residues. J was trimmed by 3 bases and V by 1 base; bases with no gene match: 9. Germline assignment: CDR1 SGHDN and CDR2 FVKESK. The CDR3 sequence is CASSQALTSGRARYNEQFF. The CDR3 coding sequence is TGTGCCAGCAGCCAAGCTTTAACTAGCGGGAGGGCCCGCTACAATGAGCAGTTCTTC.

This clonotype was detected a few times. This chain uses TRBV7-2 with TRBJ2-2; D remains unclear. V lost 3 bases to trimming and J lost 5 bases, with 10 bases between them. The CDR3 consists of 14 residues. From germline, CDR1 is SGHTA and CDR2 FQGNSA. The CDR3 coding sequence is TGTGCCAGCAGCTTTTTCTGGGGAACCGGGGAGCTGTTTTTT. This translates into CASSFFWGTGELFF.

As DNA, the CDR3 is TGCAGCGCGGTCCCAGGGTACAATGAGCAGTTCTTC. This codes for CSAVPGYNEQFF. V gene TRBV29-1 combines with J gene TRBJ2-1, with D maybe TRBD1 (5 bases). Germline V CDR1 and CDR2: SQVTM, ANQGSEA. This CDR3 is 12 amino acids long. The ends were cut back, 7 bases at V and 4 bases at J, with 11 bases in the middle.

This clonotype was seen only a few times. This sequence joins TRBV7-2 and TRBJ2-5; the D gene could be TRBD1 or TRBD2 (6 bases each). V was shortened by 5 bases and J by 5 bases, with 15 bases between the two germline ends. Germline CDR1 is SGHTA and CDR2 is FQGNSA. The CDR3 has 14 amino acids. In DNA form, the CDR3 reads TGTGCCAGCAGCGTTGGGGGGCTAGGGGAGACCCAGTACTTC. Encoded protein: CASSVGGLGETQYF.

The chain recombines TRBV19 with TRBJ2-1; 8 bases map to TRBD1. The CDR3 totals 15 residues. The ends lost 5 bases at V and 6 bases at J; junction bases unmatched: 9. The germline gives CDR1 LNHDA, CDR2 SQIVND (reference sequence). The CDR3 DNA sequence: TGTGCCAGTAGTCCAGGGGGCCCCCGGGTCAATGAGCAGTTCTTC. Amino acids: CASSPGGPRVNEQFF.

This sequence joins TRBV7-2 and TRBJ2-3; tentative D call: TRBD1 (7 bases). The CDR3 loop spans 15 amino acids. V was clipped by 6 bases and J by 9 bases, with 22 bases between them. In germline, CDR1 is SGHTA, CDR2 FQGNSA. The CDR3 DNA reads as TGTGCCAGCAGTTTACTCCAGGGGGAGGAGTGGACGCAGTATTTT. Its translation is CASSLLQGEEWTQYF.

This clonotype has more than one count but fewer than ten. The genes are TRBV29-1 and TRBJ2-7, with a tentative D call TRBD1 (6 bases). CDR1 is SQVTM, CDR2 ANQGSEA, per germline. The CDR3 covers 13 residues. V dropped 4 bases and J dropped 6 bases, with 16 bases sitting between them. CDR3 in amino acids: CSVVLGTSSEQYF. The CDR3 bases are TGCAGCGTTGTGCTGGGGACATCAAGCGAGCAGTACTTC.

V is TRBV18 and J is TRBJ2-2; possibly TRBD1 or TRBD2 for D (5 bases each). Germline V lookup: CDR1 KGHSH, CDR2 LQKENI. The V end lost 5 bases, the J end lost 6 bases, and 16 bases lay between the germline ends. The CDR3 has 15 amino acids. The CDR3 sequence is CASSSTTGPAGELFF. DNA of the CDR3: TGTGCCAGCTCATCAACCACGGGACCCGCCGGGGAGCTGTTTTTT.